This T cell receptor beta chain was observed in a study of shared T cell receptors in the human thymus. The CDR3 has 15 residues. Per the germline V gene, CDR1 is MNHNS and CDR2 is SASEGT. V lost 3 bases and J lost 4, with 15 bases in between. The table came from immunoSEQ multiplex PCR; TCRdb's copy has only in-frame clones and leaves some out. Seen here are 600,000 to 900,000 clones, 80% to 90% observed once, and the top ten hold approximately 0.01%. The same data also went into a second study, on human thymus T cells. That report adds: Among the donors, all were healthy Finnish infants having corrective surgery for congenital heart defects. Resections that were taken during corrective heart surgery supplied the thymus tissue. Gene usage (both V and J) appeared biased in thymic and blood repertoires. In unrelated individuals, thymic repertoires overlapped highly, according to related research.

This chain uses TRBV6-1 with TRBJ2-5; no firm D call. Sequencing was done on a sample of thymocytes. This TCR was recovered from a girl less than two years old with a congenital heart defect. The CDR3 DNA reads TGTGCCAGCAGTGAGGCTAGAAGGATGGGAGAGACCCAGTACTTC. This codes for CASSEARRMGETQYF.